The 14 T cell receptor beta chains presented below share a single source sample, sequenced in a study of cytomegalovirus exposure and HLA in healthy donors. The PCR ran on 60 Vbeta and 13 Jbeta primers. The method was immunoSEQ multiplex PCR; TCRdb's version includes in-frame clones alone and lacks a portion of them. Of 200,000 to 250,000 clones listed, more than 80% are singletons. What was sequenced was PBMCs. These receptors were taken from a man aged 30-40 years in good health and CMV-seronegative.

This sequence joins TRBV4-3 and TRBJ1-2; D is unresolved. CDR1 and CDR2 (germline): LGHNA, YSLEER. The CDR3 consists of 14 residues. V was clipped by 0 bases and J by 2 bases, with 7 bases between them. The CDR3 spells CASSQDRYNYGYTF. DNA of the CDR3: TGCGCCAGCAGCCAAGACCGGTACAACTATGGCTACACCTTC.

This clone has a single count. The chain uses TRBV2 and TRBJ2-5; 8 bases fit TRBD1. With 0 bases clipped from V and 5 bases from J, the junction kept 5 bases outside the gene matches. The germline CDR1 and CDR2 sequences are SNHLY and FYNNEI. CDR3 length: 15 amino acids. CDR3 nucleotide sequence: TGTGCCAGCAGTGAAGCTAGGACAGGGAGGGAGACCCAGTACTTC. This translates into CASSEARTGRETQYF. Full variable domain (rest looked up from reference TRBV2 and TRBJ2-5): EPEVTQTPSHQVTQMGQEVILRCVPISNHLYFYWYRQILGQKVEFLVSFYNNEISEKSEIFDDQFSVERPDGSNFTLKIRSTKLEDSAMYFCASSEARTGRETQYFGPGTRLLVL.

The rearrangement joins TRBV5-4 to TRBJ1-2, with a possible D match to TRBD1 (6 bases). Germline CDR1 reads SGHNT; CDR2 reads YYREEE (reference sequence). Trimming cost V 1 base and J 8 bases, with 12 bases left between them. The CDR3 runs 13 residues. The CDR3 coding sequence is TGTGCCAGCAGCTTGAGTGGGGGCGCCGGCTACACCTTC. Protein sequence: CASSLSGGAGYTF.

In its sample, this clone was seen a few times. In DNA, the CDR3 is TGCGCCAGCAGCCCGAGACAGGGCCGGCCTGAAGCTTTCTTT. Its protein is CASSPRQGRPEAFF. The V gene is TRBV5-1, the J gene TRBJ1-1, with 7 positions matching TRBD1. Germline lookup yields CDR1 SGHRS and CDR2 YFSETQ. V lost 4 bases and J lost 6; bases outside the gene matches: 9. The CDR3 totals 14 residues.

The J gene is TRBJ1-6, the V gene TRBV28; TRBD1 matches at 8 bases. Trimming took 11 bases from V and 8 from J; bases not matched to a gene: 5. This CDR3 contains 12 residues. The V gene's germline CDR1 is MDHEN and CDR2 SYDVKM. Here the CDR3 reads CACRQGYSPLHF. The DNA of the CDR3 is TGTGCCTGCCGACAGGGGTATTCACCCCTCCACTTT.

This sequence joins TRBV9 and TRBJ1-2; 7 bases are a match to TRBD1. The CDR3 totals 15 residues. CDR1 is SGDLS, CDR2 YYNGEE, per germline. V was clipped by 2 bases and J by 0 bases; unmatched bases: 4. The CDR3 DNA reads as TGTGCCAGCAGCGTCCAGGGGGGAGCTAACTATGGCTACACCTTC. This codes for CASSVQGGANYGYTF. Full variable domain (remainder filled in from reference TRBV9 and TRBJ1-2): DSGVTQTPKHLITATGQRVTLRCSPRSGDLSVYWYQQSLDQGLQFLIQYYNGEERAKGNILERFSAQQFPDLHSELNLSSLELGDSALYFCASSVQGGANYGYTFGSGTRLTVV.

The rearrangement links TRBV27 to TRBJ2-5, with D unresolved. The V gene lost 3 bases and the J gene lost 5 bases, with 16 bases spanning the gap. Germline-derived CDR1 and CDR2 are MNHEY and SMNVEV (reference sequence). The CDR3 is 15 amino acids. In DNA form, the CDR3 reads TGTGCCAGCAGTTTTGCCCCATCCGAGTTTGAGACCCAGTACTTC. Residues: CASSFAPSEFETQYF.

The chain is built from TRBV28 and TRBJ1-6; no clear D gene. CDR3 length: 15 amino acids. Trimming took 3 bases from V and 0 from J, leaving 6 bases between them. Per the germline V gene, CDR1 is MDHEN and CDR2 is SYDVKM. The CDR3 region is CASSLHSSYNSPLHF. As DNA, the CDR3 is TGTGCCAGCAGTTTGCATAGCTCCTATAATTCACCCCTCCACTTT.

The genes are TRBV11-2 and TRBJ2-7; D not resolved. Trimming pared 5 bases from V and 0 bases from J, leaving 8 bases between. In germline, CDR1 is SGHAT, CDR2 FQNNGV. The CDR3 contains 13 residues. CDR3 sequence (DNA): TGTGCCAGCAGCCCCGTTAGCTCCTACGAGCAGTACTTC. It encodes CASSPVSSYEQYF. Variable domain in full (rest from reference TRBV11-2 and TRBJ2-7): EAGVAQSPRYKIIEKRQSVAFWCNPISGHATLYWYQQILGQGPKLLIQFQNNGVVDDSQLPKDRFSAERLKGVDSTLKIQPAKLEDSAVYLCASSPVSSYEQYFGPGTRLTVT.

The chain uses TRBV7-2 and TRBJ2-5; possible D gene TRBD1, 6 bases. The J call may be mistaken, given a closer DNA end match to TRBJ2-7. Germline V gene data show CDR1 as SGHTA and CDR2 as FQGNSA. CDR3 length: 16 amino acids. This chain's CDR3 is CASSWSGSGAPYEQYF. The DNA of the CDR3 is TGTGCCAGCAGCTGGAGCGGATCAGGGGCACCCTACGAGCAGTACTTC.

The gene calls are TRBV6-5 and TRBJ2-5; 11 bases align to TRBD1. With the DNA end fitting TRBJ2-7 better, the J assignment may be wrong. The germline CDR1 and CDR2 sequences are MNHEY and SVGAGI. This CDR3 is 14 amino acids long. The CDR3 loop is CASRIGQGAYEQYF. CDR3 DNA sequence: TGTGCCAGCAGGATCGGACAGGGGGCGTACGAGCAGTACTTC.

V is TRBV6-5 and J is TRBJ1-6, with TRBD1 identical over 7 bases. CDR1 and CDR2 (germline): MNHEY, SVGAGI. V shed 0 bases and J 7 bases; nucleotides not matched to a gene: 3. The CDR3 has 15 amino acids. The CDR3 sequence is CASSYSRDRNSPLHF. Here the CDR3 DNA reads TGTGCCAGCAGTTACTCCCGGGACAGAAATTCACCCCTCCACTTT.

V and J are TRBV29-1 and TRBJ1-5; 8 bases align to TRBD1. CDR1 is SQVTM and CDR2 is ANQGSEA in the germline V gene. CDR3 size: 13 residues. The ends lost 4 bases at V and 4 bases at J; junction bases unmatched: 3. The CDR3 DNA sequence: TGCAGCGTTGGACAGGGGTTAAATCAGCCCCAGCATTTT. This sequence encodes CSVGQGLNQPQHF. Complete variable domain (other parts from reference TRBV29-1 and TRBJ1-5): SAVISQKPSRDICQRGTSLTIQCQVDSQVTMMFWYRQQPGQSLTLIATANQGSEATYESGFVIDKFPISRPNLTFSTLTVSNMSPEDSSIYLCSVGQGLNQPQHFGDGTRLSIL.

V and J are TRBV5-6 and TRBJ1-5; 9 positions agree with TRBD1. Germline values: CDR1 SGHDT, CDR2 YYEEEE. Trimming cost V 2 bases and J 6 bases; bases outside gene matches: 6. There are 15 residues in the CDR3. CDR3 bases: TGTGCCAGCAGCTTACAGGGGGCTGTGGGTCAGCCCCAGCATTTT. This codes for CASSLQGAVGQPQHF.